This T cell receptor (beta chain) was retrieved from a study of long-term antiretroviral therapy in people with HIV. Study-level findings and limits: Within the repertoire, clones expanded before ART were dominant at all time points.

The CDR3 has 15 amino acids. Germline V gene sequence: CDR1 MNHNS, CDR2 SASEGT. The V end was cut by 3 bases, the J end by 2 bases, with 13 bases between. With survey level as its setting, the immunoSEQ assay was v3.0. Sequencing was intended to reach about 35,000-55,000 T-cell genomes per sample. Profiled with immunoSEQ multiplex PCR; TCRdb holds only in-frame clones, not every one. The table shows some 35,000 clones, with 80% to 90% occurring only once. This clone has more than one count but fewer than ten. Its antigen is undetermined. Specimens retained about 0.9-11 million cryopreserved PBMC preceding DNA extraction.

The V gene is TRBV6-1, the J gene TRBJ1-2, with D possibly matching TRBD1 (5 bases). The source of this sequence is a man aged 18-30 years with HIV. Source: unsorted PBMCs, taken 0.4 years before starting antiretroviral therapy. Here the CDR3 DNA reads TGTGCCAGCAGTGAGGGGTTGGGACCCAACTATGGCTACACCTTC. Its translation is CASSEGLGPNYGYTF.